Sequencing of this T cell receptor (beta chain) was carried out in a study of T cells in Graves' hyperthyroidism and ophthalmopathy. RNA transcripts gave rise to amplified TCR beta CDR3 regions. A set of HTBI primers served as the primers for a first-round RT-PCR of the TCR CDR3. TCRdb re-derived calls from the multiplex PCR reads in MiXCR, one entry per CDR3 protein. The table records under 450,000 distinct CDR3 sequences, roughly 14% of them present only once. The germline gives CDR1 SGHAT, CDR2 FQNNGV. Trimming left V 4 bases short and J 0 bases short, with 10 bases between. This CDR3 spans 15 amino acids. This clonotype was observed at least ten times.

Material for sequencing was blood. The V call is TRBV11-2, the J call TRBJ2-1; TRBD1 might be the D (6 bases). The TCR comes from a woman aged 18-29 years with Graves' hyperthyroidism. The CDR3 region is CASSSGDFSYNEQFF. The CDR3, as DNA: TGTGCCAGCAGCTCAGGGGATTTCTCCTACAATGAGCAGTTCTTC. Full variable domain (rest looked up from reference TRBV11-2 and TRBJ2-1): EAGVAQSPRYKIIEKRQSVAFWCNPISGHATLYWYQQILGQGPKLLIQFQNNGVVDDSQLPKDRFSAERLKGVDSTLKIQPAKLEDSAVYLCASSSGDFSYNEQFFGPGTRLTVL.